The rows below give T cell receptor beta chains drawn from one sample of a study of blood T cell repertoires in COVID-19. The protocol was immunoSEQ multiplex PCR, while the TCRdb copy is restricted to in-frame clones and leaves out a portion. Found here are about 170,000 clones, more than 70% of them singletons; the top ten hold about 4%. Sequenced: PBMCs or T cells enriched from blood (not recorded which). The receptors come from a woman aged 50 to 60 in a cohort exposed to, infected with or recovered from COVID-19 (not recorded which). The CDR3 runs from the conserved cysteine through the conserved F or W. Fields, in order: clone size, V gene, D gene, J gene, CDR3 length, CDR3 protein, CDR3 DNA. The D gene is left open where the match is weak. Size is stated for part of the rows, as once, few or many counts, or as a class when the clone is expanded.

>-|TRBV14|-|TRBJ1-2|14
CASSQGVRLSGYTF
TGTGCCAGCAGCCAAGGGGTCAGGCTTTCGGGCTACACCTTC
>once|TRBV10-3|TRBD1|TRBJ1-1|15
CAISEPDRGKDEAFF
TGTGCCATCAGTGAGCCGGACAGGGGGAAGGATGAAGCTTTCTTT
>-|TRBV24-1|TRBD2|TRBJ2-1|16
CATSSVAGRYGNEQFF
TGTGCCACCAGTTCAGTAGCGGGGAGGTATGGTAATGAGCAGTTCTTC
>-|TRBV24-1|-|TRBJ1-2|11
CATSDTRGYTF
TGTGCCACCAGTGACACTAGGGGCTACACCTTC
>-|TRBV7-2|TRBD1|TRBJ1-4|14
CASSPDRGNEKLFF
TGTGCCAGCAGCCCCGACAGGGGTAATGAAAAACTGTTTTTT
>-|TRBV2|-|TRBJ2-2|13
CASSATSTGELFF
TGTGCCAGCAGTGCTACCTCCACCGGGGAGCTGTTTTTT
>few|TRBV19|TRBD1|TRBJ2-7|12
CASSMTGFEQYF
TGTGCCAGTAGTATGACAGGGTTCGAGCAGTACTTC
>-|TRBV15|-|TRBJ1-6|15
CATAEVRGKGSPLHF
TGTGCCACCGCGGAAGTTAGGGGAAAAGGTTCACCCCTCCACTTT
>-|TRBV3-1/TRBV3-2|TRBD1|TRBJ1-4|18
CASSSTGTGRGFNEKLFF
TGTGCCAGCAGTTCTACCGGGACAGGGAGGGGTTTTAATGAAAAACTGTTTTTT
>-|TRBV9|TRBD2|TRBJ2-2|17
CASSPGLAGGPTGELFF
TGTGCCAGCAGCCCCGGACTAGCGGGGGGGCCTACCGGGGAGCTGTTTTTT
>-|TRBV19|TRBD2|TRBJ2-7|14
CASTPGREPYEQYF
TGTGCCAGTACCCCTGGGCGGGAGCCCTACGAGCAGTACTTC
>-|TRBV30|-|TRBJ2-3|14
CAWSRILGTDTQYF
TGTGCCTGGAGCAGGATACTAGGCACAGATACGCAGTATTTT
>-|TRBV29-1|TRBD2|TRBJ2-7|14
CSVTGTSDTYEQYF
TGCAGCGTTACCGGGACTAGCGACACCTACGAGCAGTACTTC
>-|TRBV5-1|TRBD1|TRBJ2-1|17
CASSLLVGAGGENEQFF
TGCGCCAGCAGCTTGTTAGTCGGGGCAGGGGGAGAGAATGAGCAGTTCTTC
>-|TRBV19|-|TRBJ1-4|15
CASSIGGQTNEKLFF
TGTGCCAGTAGTATAGGAGGACAAACGAATGAAAAACTGTTTTTT
>-|TRBV30|-|TRBJ1-2|11
CAGGREGGYTF
TGTGCCGGAGGGAGGGAAGGCGGCTACACCTTC
>-|TRBV7-2|TRBD1|TRBJ1-3|15
CASSLTGDSGNTIYF
TGTGCCAGCAGCCTAACAGGGGATTCTGGAAACACCATATATTTT
>-|TRBV3-1/TRBV3-2|-|TRBJ1-2|14
CASSRPRQKYGYTF
TGTGCCAGCAGCCGACCGAGACAGAAATATGGCTACACCTTC
>-|TRBV6-5|TRBD1|TRBJ1-5|13
CATRRDSNQPQHF
TGTGCCACCCGGCGGGACAGTAATCAGCCCCAGCATTTT
>-|TRBV6-5|TRBD1|TRBJ1-6|15
CASRGDSSYNSPLHF
TGTGCCAGCAGGGGGGACAGCTCCTATAATTCACCCCTCCACTTT
>once|TRBV23-1|TRBD2|TRBJ2-1|20
CASSPRPRTSGPCSYNEQFF
TGCGCCAGCAGCCCCCGACCCCGGACTAGCGGGCCTTGCTCCTACAATGAGCAGTTCTTC
>-|TRBV7-8|TRBD1|TRBJ2-7|13
CASSSTRQGRQYF
TGTGCCAGCAGCTCCACACGACAGGGACGGCAGTACTTC
>-|TRBV10-3|-|TRBJ1-1|13
CAISDLEGAEAFF
TGTGCCATCAGTGACCTCGAAGGAGCTGAAGCTTTCTTT
>-|TRBV10-3|TRBD1|TRBJ2-5|14
CAISERGRQETQYF
TGTGCCATCAGTGAGAGGGGGCGGCAAGAGACCCAGTACTTC
>-|TRBV12-3/TRBV12-4|-|TRBJ2-1|13
CASSSLGHDEQFF
TGTGCCAGCAGTTCGTTGGGACATGATGAGCAGTTCTTC
>-|TRBV5-8|TRBD2|TRBJ2-6|16
CASSYGGGAGANVLTF
TGTGCCAGCAGCTACGGGGGGGGCGCTGGGGCCAACGTCCTGACTTTC
>many|TRBV24-1|-|TRBJ2-5|15
CATSDTAGAGETQYF
TGTGCCACCAGTGATACTGCAGGGGCCGGCGAGACCCAGTACTTC
>few|TRBV6-1|-|TRBJ1-2|16
CASSEASGNTLYGYTF
TGTGCCAGCAGTGAAGCATCCGGGAACACCCTCTATGGCTACACCTTC